A single sample is the source of the 5 T cell receptor beta chains below, sequenced in a study of graft-versus-host responses after intestinal transplantation. Their specific antigens are unknown. The repertoire was sequenced with immunoSEQ multiplex PCR; TCRdb's copy has only in-frame clones and lacks some. The sample carries 130,000 or so clones, around 90% recorded once. Sequenced material: unstimulated CD4+ T cells sorted from spleen or lymph node cells, taken before intestinal transplant. The receptors stem from a human donor who received an intestinal transplant.

A single count supports this clone. The gene calls are TRBV27 and TRBJ2-1, with 14 bases lining up with TRBD2. V was pared by 4 bases and J by 7 bases, with 12 bases of the junction left unmatched. The germline V gene encodes CDR1 MNHEY and CDR2 SMNVEV (reference sequence). The CDR3 totals 18 residues. The CDR3, as DNA: TGTGCCAGCAGTTCCTTCTCACCGGGACTAGCGGGAGTAAATGAGCAGTTCTTC. Translation: CASSSFSPGLAGVNEQFF.

The chain has TRBV20-1 and TRBJ2-1; D is uncertain. V was clipped by 5 bases and J by 3 bases, with 5 bases between them. The CDR3 has 11 residues. CDR1 and CDR2 (germline): DFQATT, SNEGSKA (reference sequence). This chain's CDR3 is CSAPDYNEQFF. CDR3 sequence (DNA): TGCAGTGCTCCCGACTACAATGAGCAGTTCTTC.

The chain employs TRBV29-1 and TRBJ2-7; 8 bases match TRBD2. V was pared by 5 bases and J by 2 bases, with 8 bases of the junction left unmatched. Germline V gene lookup returns CDR1 SQVTM and CDR2 ANQGSEA. CDR3 length: 14 residues. The CDR3 spells CSVRSAGGTYEQYF. In nucleotides, the CDR3 is TGCAGCGTTCGGTCGGCGGGAGGAACCTACGAGCAGTACTTC.

The V gene is TRBV6-5, the J gene TRBJ1-4, with 7 bases matching TRBD1. The CDR3 spans 14 residues. J was trimmed by 8 bases and V by 6 bases; bases with no gene match: 9. Germline CDR1 MNHEY, CDR2 SVGAGI. The CDR3 spells CASSQDRPAEKLFF. CDR3 DNA sequence: TGTGCCAGCAGCCAGGACAGGCCTGCCGAAAAACTGTTTTTT.

V and J are TRBV4-1 and TRBJ2-7, with 11 bases identical to TRBD1. Trimming at V came to 6 bases and at J to 1 base, leaving 5 bases not matched to a gene. Germline assignment: CDR1 MGHRA and CDR2 YSYEKL. CDR3 size: 15 residues. CDR3 sequence reads: CASSTWDRGSYEQYF. The CDR3 DNA reads TGCGCCAGCAGTACTTGGGACAGGGGGTCCTACGAGCAGTACTTC.